This T cell receptor (beta chain) is from a study of blood T cell repertoires in COVID-19. Across the study: Some COVID-19 samples were acute and others convalescent; all came from the United States, Italy and Spain. From T cells, B-cell-depleted T cells, or PBMCs came the material, which was cDNA or gDNA.

In the source study's methods: How many nucleated cells were present was estimated from reference gene primer amplification. This table comes from immunoSEQ multiplex PCR, and its TCRdb copy is limited to in-frame clones, with some not included. The V and J calls and the clone size are those of that table, but D and trimming were determined from the DNA. The repertoire has some 190,000 clones, approximately 85% of them found once; the top ten carry 5.5% to 8%. In Seattle, patients joined the study during active infection and were tracked longitudinally. CDR1 and CDR2 (germline): SGHNT, YYREEE (reference sequence). The ends were cut back, 2 bases at V and 3 bases at J, with 11 bases in the middle. The CDR3 sequence is 14 residues long.

The sequenced sample consisted of peripheral blood. The origin of this receptor is a man at least 80 years old with COVID-19, enrolled during active disease. V gene TRBV5-4 combines with J gene TRBJ1-2; no clear D gene. CDR3 in DNA: TGTGCCAGCAGCTTTTACCGGTCCCACTATGGCTACACCTTC. Translation: CASSFYRSHYGYTF.